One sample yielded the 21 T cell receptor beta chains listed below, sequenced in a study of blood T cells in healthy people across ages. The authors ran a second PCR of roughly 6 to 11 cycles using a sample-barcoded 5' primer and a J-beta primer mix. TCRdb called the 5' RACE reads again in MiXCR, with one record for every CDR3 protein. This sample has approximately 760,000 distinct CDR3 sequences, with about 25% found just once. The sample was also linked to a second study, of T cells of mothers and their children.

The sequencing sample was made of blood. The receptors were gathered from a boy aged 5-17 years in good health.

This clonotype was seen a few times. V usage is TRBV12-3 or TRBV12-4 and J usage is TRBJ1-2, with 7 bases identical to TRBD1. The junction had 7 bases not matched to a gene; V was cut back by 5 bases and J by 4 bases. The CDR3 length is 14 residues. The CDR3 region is CASSPRGGGYGYTF. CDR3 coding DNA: TGTGCCAGCAGTCCCCGAGGGGGCGGCTATGGCTACACCTTC.

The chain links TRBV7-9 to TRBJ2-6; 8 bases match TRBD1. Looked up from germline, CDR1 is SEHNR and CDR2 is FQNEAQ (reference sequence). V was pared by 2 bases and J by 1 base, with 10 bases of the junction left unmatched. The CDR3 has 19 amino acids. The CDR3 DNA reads TGTGCCAGCAGCTTATTTTCCAGGGGGCTAACGTCTGGGGCCAACGTCCTGACTTTC. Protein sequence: CASSLFSRGLTSGANVLTF.

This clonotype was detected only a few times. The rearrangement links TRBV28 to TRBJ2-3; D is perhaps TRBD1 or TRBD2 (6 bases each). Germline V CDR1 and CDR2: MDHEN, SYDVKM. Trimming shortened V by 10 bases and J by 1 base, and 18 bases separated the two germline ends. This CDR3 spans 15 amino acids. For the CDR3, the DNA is TGTGCCACCGGAGGGGGAGCCCGTGGCACAGATACGCAGTATTTT. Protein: CATGGGARGTDTQYF.

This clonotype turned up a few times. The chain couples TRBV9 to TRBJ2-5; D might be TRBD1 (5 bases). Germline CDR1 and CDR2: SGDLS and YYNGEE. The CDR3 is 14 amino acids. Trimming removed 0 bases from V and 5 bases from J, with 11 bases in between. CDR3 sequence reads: CASSVGGGSETQYF. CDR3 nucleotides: TGTGCCAGCAGCGTAGGGGGCGGTTCGGAGACCCAGTACTTC.

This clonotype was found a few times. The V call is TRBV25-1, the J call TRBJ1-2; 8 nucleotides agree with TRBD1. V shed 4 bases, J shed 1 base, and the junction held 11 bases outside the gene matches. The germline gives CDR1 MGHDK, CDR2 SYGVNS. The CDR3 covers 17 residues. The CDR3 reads CASSGGGTGALNYGYTF. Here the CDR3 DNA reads TGTGCCAGCAGTGGAGGGGGGACAGGAGCACTTAACTATGGCTACACCTTC.

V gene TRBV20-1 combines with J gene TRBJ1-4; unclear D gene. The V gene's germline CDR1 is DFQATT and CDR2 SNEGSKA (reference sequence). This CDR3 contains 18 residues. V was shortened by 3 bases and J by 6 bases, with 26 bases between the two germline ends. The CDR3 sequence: CSASNRLDSRFGDEKLFF. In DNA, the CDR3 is TGCAGTGCTAGTAATAGGCTGGACTCTCGGTTCGGGGATGAAAAACTGTTTTTT.

The CDR3 spells CSVGKVAGTDTQYF. In DNA form, the CDR3 reads TGCAGCGTTGGTAAAGTAGCGGGAACAGATACGCAGTATTTT. The chain combines TRBV29-1 with TRBJ2-3; 8 bases are shared with TRBD2. V shed 4 bases, J shed 3 bases, and the junction held 6 bases outside the gene matches. Germline CDR1 and CDR2: SQVTM and ANQGSEA. The length of the CDR3 is 14 residues.

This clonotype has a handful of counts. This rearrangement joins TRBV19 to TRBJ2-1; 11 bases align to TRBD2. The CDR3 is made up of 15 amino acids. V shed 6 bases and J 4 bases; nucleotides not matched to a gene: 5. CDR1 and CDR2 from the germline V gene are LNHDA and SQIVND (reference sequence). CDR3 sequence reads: CASSKGLAEYNEQFF. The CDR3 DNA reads TGTGCCAGTAGCAAGGGACTAGCGGAGTACAATGAGCAGTTCTTC.

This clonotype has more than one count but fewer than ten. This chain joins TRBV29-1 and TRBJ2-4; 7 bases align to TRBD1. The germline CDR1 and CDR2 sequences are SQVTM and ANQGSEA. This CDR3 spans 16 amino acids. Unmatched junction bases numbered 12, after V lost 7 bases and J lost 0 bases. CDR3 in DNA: TGCAGCGCCACGACAGGGCTCACGGGAGCCAAAAACATTCAGTACTTC. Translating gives CSATTGLTGAKNIQYF.

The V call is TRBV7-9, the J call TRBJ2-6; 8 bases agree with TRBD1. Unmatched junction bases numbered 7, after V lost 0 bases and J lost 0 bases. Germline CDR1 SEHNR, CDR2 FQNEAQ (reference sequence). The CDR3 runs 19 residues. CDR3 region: CASSLAPGGPYSGANVLTF. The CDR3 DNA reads TGTGCCAGCAGCTTAGCTCCAGGGGGCCCCTACTCTGGGGCCAACGTCCTGACTTTC.

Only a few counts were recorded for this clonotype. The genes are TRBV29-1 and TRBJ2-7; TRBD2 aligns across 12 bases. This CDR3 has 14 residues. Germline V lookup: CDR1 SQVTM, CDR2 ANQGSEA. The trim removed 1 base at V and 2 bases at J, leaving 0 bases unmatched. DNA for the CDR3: TGCAGCGTTGAAGGACTAGCGGGAGCCTACGAGCAGTACTTC. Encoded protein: CSVEGLAGAYEQYF.

CDR3 in amino acids: CASSSIGLAGGPDIQYF. The DNA of the CDR3 is TGCGCCAGCAGCTCCATCGGACTAGCGGGGGGGCCAGACATTCAGTACTTC. The chain employs TRBV5-1 and TRBJ2-4; 15 bases are a match to TRBD2. The CDR3 loop spans 17 amino acids. CDR1 and CDR2 (germline): SGHRS, YFSETQ. Trimming took 3 bases from V and 8 from J; bases not matched to a gene: 9. Supplemented by reference TRBV5-1 and TRBJ2-4, the full variable domain reads KAGVTQTPRYLIKTRGQQVTLSCSPISGHRSVSWYQQTPGQGLQFLFEYFSETQRNKGNFPGRFSGRQFSNSRSEMNVSTLELGDSALYLCASSSIGLAGGPDIQYFGAGTRLSVL.

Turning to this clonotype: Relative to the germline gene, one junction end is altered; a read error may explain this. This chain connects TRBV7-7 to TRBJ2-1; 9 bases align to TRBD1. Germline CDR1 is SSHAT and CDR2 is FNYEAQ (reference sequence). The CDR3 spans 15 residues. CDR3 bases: TGTGCTAGCAGCCCATCTCCGGGACAGGGAACTGAGCAGTTCTTC. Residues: CASSPSPGQGTEQFF.

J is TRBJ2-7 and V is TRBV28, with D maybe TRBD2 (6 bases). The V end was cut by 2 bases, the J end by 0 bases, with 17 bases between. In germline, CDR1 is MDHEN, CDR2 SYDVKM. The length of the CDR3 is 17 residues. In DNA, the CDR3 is TGTGCCAGCAGTTTAGCCCTGGGACTCACCAGCTCCTACGAGCAGTACTTC. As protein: CASSLALGLTSSYEQYF.

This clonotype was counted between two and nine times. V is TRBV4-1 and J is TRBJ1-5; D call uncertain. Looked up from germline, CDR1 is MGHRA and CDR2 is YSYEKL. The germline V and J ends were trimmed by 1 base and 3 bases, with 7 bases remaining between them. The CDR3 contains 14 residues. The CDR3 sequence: CASSQAGANQPQHF. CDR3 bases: TGCGCCAGCAGCCAAGCAGGAGCCAATCAGCCCCAGCATTTT.

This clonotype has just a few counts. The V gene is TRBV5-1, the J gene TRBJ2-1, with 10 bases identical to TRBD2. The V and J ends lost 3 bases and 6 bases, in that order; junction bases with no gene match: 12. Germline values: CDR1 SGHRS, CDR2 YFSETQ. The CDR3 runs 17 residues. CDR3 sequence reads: CASSWPAASGGLNEQFF. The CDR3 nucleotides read TGCGCCAGCAGCTGGCCCGCTGCTAGCGGGGGACTCAATGAGCAGTTCTTC.

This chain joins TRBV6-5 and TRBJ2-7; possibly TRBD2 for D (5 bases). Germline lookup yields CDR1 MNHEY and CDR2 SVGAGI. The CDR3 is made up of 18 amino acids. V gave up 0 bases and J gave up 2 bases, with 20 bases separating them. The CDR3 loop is CASSYSRVVPPPTYEQYF. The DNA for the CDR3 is TGTGCCAGCAGTTACTCGAGGGTGGTGCCACCTCCGACCTACGAGCAGTACTTC.

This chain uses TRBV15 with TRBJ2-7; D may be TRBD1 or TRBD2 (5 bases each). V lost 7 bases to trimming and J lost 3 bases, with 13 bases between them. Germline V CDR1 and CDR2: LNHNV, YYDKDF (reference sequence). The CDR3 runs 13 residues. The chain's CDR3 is CATNRDRGYEQYF. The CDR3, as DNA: TGTGCCACCAACCGGGACCGGGGCTACGAGCAGTACTTC.

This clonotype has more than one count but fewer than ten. CDR3 in amino acids: CASSFTSGTVFGRSYEQYF. CDR3 coding DNA: TGTGCCAGCAGTTTCACTAGCGGGACGGTTTTTGGTCGGTCCTACGAGCAGTACTTC. The J gene is TRBJ2-1, the V gene TRBV27; 10 positions match TRBD2. The J call is uncertain, as TRBJ2-7 better fits the DNA end. The germline CDR1 and CDR2 sequences are MNHEY and SMNVEV (reference sequence). This CDR3 has 19 amino acids.

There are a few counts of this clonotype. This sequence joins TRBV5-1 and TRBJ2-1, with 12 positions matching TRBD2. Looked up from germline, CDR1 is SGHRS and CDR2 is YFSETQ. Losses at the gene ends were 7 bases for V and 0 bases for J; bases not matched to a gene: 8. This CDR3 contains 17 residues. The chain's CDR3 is CASLAGTSGSSYNEQFF. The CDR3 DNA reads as TGCGCCAGCCTCGCCGGGACTAGCGGGTCCTCCTACAATGAGCAGTTCTTC.

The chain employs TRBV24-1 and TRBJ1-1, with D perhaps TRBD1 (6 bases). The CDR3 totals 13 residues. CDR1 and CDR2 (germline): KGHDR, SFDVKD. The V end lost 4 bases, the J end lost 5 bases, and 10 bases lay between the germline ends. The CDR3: CATSEPGVTEAFF. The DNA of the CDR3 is TGTGCCACCAGTGAACCAGGGGTTACTGAAGCTTTCTTT.